This T cell receptor (beta chain) was profiled in a study of T-cell reconstitution after alpha-beta-depleted transplantation in children. There are a few counts of this clonotype. The TCRbeta library was prepared with unique molecular identifiers. A single record per CDR3 protein comes from TCRdb applying MiXCR to the PCR reads. There are about 400,000 distinct CDR3 sequences in the sample; approximately 20% occur only once, and about 3.8% lies in the top ten. Germline CDR1 and CDR2: DFQATT and SNEGSKA (reference sequence). This CDR3 region has 14 residues. Trimming pared 6 bases from V and 8 bases from J, leaving 20 bases between.

The chain is built from TRBV20-1 and TRBJ2-1, with D perhaps TRBD2 (7 bases). This specimen was PBMCs from the stem cell graft donor, taken from the stem cell graft. The receptor was derived from a human donor who donated a stem cell graft to a child with acute myeloid leukemia. CDR3 amino acids: CSANEGEGGYEQFF. CDR3 sequence (DNA): TGCAGTGCCAACGAGGGGGAGGGCGGCTATGAGCAGTTCTTC.